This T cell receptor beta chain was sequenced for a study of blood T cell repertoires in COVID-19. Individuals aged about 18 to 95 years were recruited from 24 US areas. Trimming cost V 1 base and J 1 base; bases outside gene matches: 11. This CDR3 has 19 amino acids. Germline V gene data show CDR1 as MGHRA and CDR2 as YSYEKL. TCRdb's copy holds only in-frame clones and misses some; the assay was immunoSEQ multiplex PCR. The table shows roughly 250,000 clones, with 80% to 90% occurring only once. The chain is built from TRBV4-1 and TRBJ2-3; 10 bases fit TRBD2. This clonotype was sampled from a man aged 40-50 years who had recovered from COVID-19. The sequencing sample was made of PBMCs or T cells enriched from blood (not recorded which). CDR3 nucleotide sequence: TGCGCCAGCAGCCAAGGTCAGACGCTAGCGGGAGTTGGCACAGATACGCAGTATTTT. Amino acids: CASSQGQTLAGVGTDTQYF.